This T cell receptor beta chain was obtained from a study of shared clonotypes between healthy human individuals. Background on the study: CD4 naive and CD4 memory each took three plates per donor, while CD8 naive took two and CD8 memory one.

In the study's own analysis: In the immunoSEQ data, sequences were junction-only and lacked quality scores, so filtering differed. The method was immunoSEQ multiplex PCR; TCRdb's version includes in-frame clones alone and lacks a portion of them. That table gives V, J and clone size, and the DNA gave D and trimming. Found here are approximately 530,000 clones, roughly 95% of them singletons; the top ten hold about 0.068%. Into CD45RA+ naive and CD45RA-negative memory subsets, the CD4+ cells were split. The CDR3 spans 12 residues. Trimming removed 4 bases at V and 11 bases at J, with 13 bases between. Germline lookup yields CDR1 SGHDT and CDR2 YYEEEE.

The origin of this receptor is a woman in her thirties in good health. Input material: naive CD4+ T cells sorted from blood. As to subset: CD45RA+ positively selected. The chain couples TRBV5-6 to TRBJ2-4; D not certain. The CDR3 loop reads CASSNEAAVQYF. The CDR3 DNA reads as TGTGCCAGCAGCAATGAGGCTGCCGTTCAGTACTTC.